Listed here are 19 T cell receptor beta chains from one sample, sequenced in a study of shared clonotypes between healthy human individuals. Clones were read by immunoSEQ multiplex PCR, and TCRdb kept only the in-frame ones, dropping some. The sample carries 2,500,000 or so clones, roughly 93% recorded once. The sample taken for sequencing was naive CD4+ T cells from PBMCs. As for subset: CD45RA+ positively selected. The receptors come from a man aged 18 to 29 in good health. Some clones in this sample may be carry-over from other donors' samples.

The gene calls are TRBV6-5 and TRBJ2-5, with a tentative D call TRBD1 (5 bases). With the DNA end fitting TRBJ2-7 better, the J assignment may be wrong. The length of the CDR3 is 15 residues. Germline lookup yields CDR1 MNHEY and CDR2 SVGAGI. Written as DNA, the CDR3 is TGTGCCAGCAGCTCCTTACGAGCGACAGATTACGAGCAGTACTTC. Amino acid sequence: CASSSLRATDYEQYF.

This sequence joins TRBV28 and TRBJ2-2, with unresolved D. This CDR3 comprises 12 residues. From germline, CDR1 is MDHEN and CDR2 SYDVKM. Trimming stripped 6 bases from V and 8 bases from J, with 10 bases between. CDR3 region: CASRSSAGELFF. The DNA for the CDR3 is TGTGCCAGCAGATCTTCCGCGGGGGAGCTGTTTTTT. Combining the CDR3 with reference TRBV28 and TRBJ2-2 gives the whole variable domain DVKVTQSSRYLVKRTGEKVFLECVQDMDHENMFWYRQDPGLGLRLIYFSYDVKMKEKGDIPEGYSVSREKKERFSLILESASTNQTSMYLCASRSSAGELFFGEGSRLTVL.

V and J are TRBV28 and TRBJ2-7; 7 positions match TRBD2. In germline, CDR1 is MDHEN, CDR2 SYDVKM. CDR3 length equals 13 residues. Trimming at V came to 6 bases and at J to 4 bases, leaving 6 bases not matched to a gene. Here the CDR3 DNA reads TGTGCCAGCAGGGGGGGAGGGGTTTACGAGCAGTACTTC. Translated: CASRGGGVYEQYF.

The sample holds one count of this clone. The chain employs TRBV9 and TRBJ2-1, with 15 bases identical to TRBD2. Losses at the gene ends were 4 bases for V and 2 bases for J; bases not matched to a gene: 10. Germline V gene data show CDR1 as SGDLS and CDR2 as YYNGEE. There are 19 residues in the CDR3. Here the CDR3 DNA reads TGTGCCAGCAGCCTCCGACAGGGGACTAGCGGGAGGACCTACAATGAGCAGTTCTTC. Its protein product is CASSLRQGTSGRTYNEQFF.

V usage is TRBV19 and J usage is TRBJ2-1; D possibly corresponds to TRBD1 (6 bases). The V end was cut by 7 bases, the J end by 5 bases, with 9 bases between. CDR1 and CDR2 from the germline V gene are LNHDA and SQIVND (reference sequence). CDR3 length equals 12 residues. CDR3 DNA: TGTGCCAGTAAACAGGGAGACAATGAGCAGTTCTTC. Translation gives CASKQGDNEQFF.

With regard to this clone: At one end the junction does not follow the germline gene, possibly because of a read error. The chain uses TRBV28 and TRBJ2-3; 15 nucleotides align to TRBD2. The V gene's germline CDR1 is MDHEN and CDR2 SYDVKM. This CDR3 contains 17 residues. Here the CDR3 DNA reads TGTGTCAGCAGTTTATGGACTAGCGGGAGGGCCTCTCATACGCAGTATTTT. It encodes CVSSLWTSGRASHTQYF.

The CDR3 DNA reads TGTGCCAGCAGCTTCTCCCGCCAAGAGACCCAGTACTTC. Its protein is CASSFSRQETQYF. The chain combines TRBV5-6 with TRBJ2-7; no clear D. The J call may be mistaken, given a closer DNA end match to TRBJ2-5. Germline CDR1 and CDR2: SGHDT and YYEEEE. The CDR3 has 13 amino acids.

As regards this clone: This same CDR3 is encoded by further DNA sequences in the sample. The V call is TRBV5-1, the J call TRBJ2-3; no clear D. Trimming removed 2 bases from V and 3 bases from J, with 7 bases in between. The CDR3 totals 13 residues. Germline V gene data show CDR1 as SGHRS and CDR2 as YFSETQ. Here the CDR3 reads CASSFDGTDTQYF. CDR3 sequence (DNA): TGCGCCAGCAGCTTTGACGGAACAGATACGCAGTATTTT.

DNA for the CDR3: TGTGCCAGCAGCTTTTCCGTTGATACGCAGTATTTT. Translating gives CASSFSVDTQYF. The chain links TRBV7-9 to TRBJ2-3; unclear D gene. Trimming cost V 3 bases and J 6 bases, with 7 bases left between them. The CDR3 runs to 12 residues. CDR1 is SEHNR, CDR2 FQNEAQ, per germline (reference sequence). Complete variable domain (other parts from reference TRBV7-9 and TRBJ2-3): DTGVSQNPRHKITKRGQNVTFRCDPISEHNRLYWYRQTLGQGPEFLTYFQNEAQLEKSRLLSDRFSAERPKGSFSTLEIQRTEQGDSAMYLCASSFSVDTQYFGPGTRLTVL.

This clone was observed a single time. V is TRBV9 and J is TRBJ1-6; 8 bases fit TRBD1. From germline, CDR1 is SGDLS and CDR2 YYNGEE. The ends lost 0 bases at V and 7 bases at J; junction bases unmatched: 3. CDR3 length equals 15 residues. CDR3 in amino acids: CASSVGPGGNSPLHF. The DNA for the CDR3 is TGTGCCAGCAGCGTAGGCCCAGGGGGCAATTCACCCCTCCACTTT.

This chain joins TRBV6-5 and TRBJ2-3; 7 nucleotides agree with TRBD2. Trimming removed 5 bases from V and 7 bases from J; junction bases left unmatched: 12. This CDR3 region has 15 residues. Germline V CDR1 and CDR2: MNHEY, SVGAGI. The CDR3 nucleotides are TGTGCCAGCAGTCGGGGGGACCTTGGTAAACATACGCAGTATTTT. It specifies CASSRGDLGKHTQYF.

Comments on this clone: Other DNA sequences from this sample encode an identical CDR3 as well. DNA of the CDR3: TGTGCCAGCAGCTTCGACAGAAACACTGAAGCTTTCTTT. It yields the protein CASSFDRNTEAFF. The genes are TRBV5-4 and TRBJ1-1; tentative D call: TRBD1 (5 bases). This CDR3 has 13 amino acids. Germline V gene sequence: CDR1 SGHNT, CDR2 YYREEE (reference sequence). V was pared by 2 bases and J by 2 bases, with 7 bases between.

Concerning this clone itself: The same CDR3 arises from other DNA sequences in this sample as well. CDR3 sequence reads: CASSLGQGGPQHF. The CDR3 DNA sequence: TGTGCCAGCAGTTTGGGCCAGGGGGGGCCCCAGCATTTT. J is TRBJ1-5 and V is TRBV28, with 7 bases fitting TRBD1. Germline loops: CDR1 MDHEN, CDR2 SYDVKM. Unmatched junction bases numbered 5, after V lost 3 bases and J lost 9 bases. The length of the CDR3 is 13 residues.

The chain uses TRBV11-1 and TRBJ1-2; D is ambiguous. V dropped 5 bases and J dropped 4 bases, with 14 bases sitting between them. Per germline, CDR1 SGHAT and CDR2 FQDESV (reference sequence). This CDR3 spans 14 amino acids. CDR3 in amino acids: CASSTTIGGYGYTF. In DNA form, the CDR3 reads TGTGCCAGCAGCACGACAATAGGAGGCTATGGCTACACCTTC.

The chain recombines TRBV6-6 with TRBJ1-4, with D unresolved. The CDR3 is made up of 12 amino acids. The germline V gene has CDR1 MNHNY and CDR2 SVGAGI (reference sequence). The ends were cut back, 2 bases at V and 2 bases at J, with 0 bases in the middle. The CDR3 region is CASSYTNEKLFF. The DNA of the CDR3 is TGTGCCAGCAGTTACACTAATGAAAAACTGTTTTTT.

The CDR3 nucleotides read TGCAGTGCTAAAGAAAACACCATATATTTT. Encoded protein: CSAKENTIYF. The rearrangement links TRBV20-1 to TRBJ1-3; D not certain. Germline V CDR1 and CDR2: DFQATT, SNEGSKA (reference sequence). The CDR3 runs 10 residues. V lost 4 bases, J lost 6 bases, and 4 bases lay in between.

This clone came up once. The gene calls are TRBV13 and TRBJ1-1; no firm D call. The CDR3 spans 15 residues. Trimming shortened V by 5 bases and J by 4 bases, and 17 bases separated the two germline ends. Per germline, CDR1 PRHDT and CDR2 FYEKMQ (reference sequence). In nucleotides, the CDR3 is TGTGCCAGCAGCCGAAGCCAAGCCCCCGCCACTGAAGCTTTCTTT. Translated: CASSRSQAPATEAFF. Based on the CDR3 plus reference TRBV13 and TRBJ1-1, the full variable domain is AAGVIQSPRHLIKEKRETATLKCYPIPRHDTVYWYQQGPGQDPQFLISFYEKMQSDKGSIPDRFSAQQFSDYHSELNMSSLELGDSALYFCASSRSQAPATEAFFGQGTRLTVV.

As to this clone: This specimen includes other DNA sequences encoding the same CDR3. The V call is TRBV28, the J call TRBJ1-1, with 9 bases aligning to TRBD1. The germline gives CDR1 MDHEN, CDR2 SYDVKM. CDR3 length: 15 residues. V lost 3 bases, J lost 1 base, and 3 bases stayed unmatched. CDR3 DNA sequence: TGTGCCAGCAGTTTGCTGGGACAGGGGAACACTGAAGCTTTCTTT. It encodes CASSLLGQGNTEAFF.

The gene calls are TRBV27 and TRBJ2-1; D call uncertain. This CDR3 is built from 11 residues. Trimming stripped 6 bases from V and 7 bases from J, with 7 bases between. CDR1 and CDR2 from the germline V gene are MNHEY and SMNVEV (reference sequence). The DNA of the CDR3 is TGTGCCAGCAGATGGTGGAATGAGCAGTTCTTC. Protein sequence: CASRWWNEQFF.